Each of the 5 T cell receptor beta chains below was sequenced from the same sample in a study of T cell changes during pregnancy in multiple sclerosis. Libraries were prepared by immunoSEQ multiplex PCR; TCRdb keeps only in-frame clonotypes and omits some of them. This sample yields more than 50,000 clones, of which about 94% are seen a single time; 2.5% to 3% belongs to the top ten. Sequenced material: CD8+ T cells from peripheral blood mononuclear cells, taken after pregnancy. These receptors came from a female donor with multiple sclerosis, enrolled in a pregnancy study.

The J gene is TRBJ1-3, the V gene TRBV6-1; TRBD1 aligns across 7 bases. Unmatched junction bases numbered 8, after V lost 8 bases and J lost 4 bases. Germline V gene sequence: CDR1 MNHNS, CDR2 SASEGT. The CDR3 is 14 residues long. Written as DNA, the CDR3 is TGTGCCAGCCAGGGGGGCGCTAGGGGAAACACCATATATTTT. Its translation is CASQGGARGNTIYF.

The chain is built from TRBV6-1 and TRBJ1-1; the D gene is possibly TRBD1 (5 bases). Trimming removed 7 bases at V and 1 base at J, with 10 bases between. This CDR3 is 13 amino acids long. Germline values: CDR1 MNHNS, CDR2 SASEGT. The CDR3 nucleotides are TGTGCCAGCACCCTGGGGGGGAACACTGAAGCTTTCTTT. Translated: CASTLGGNTEAFF.

CDR3 nucleotides: TGTGCCAGCAGCCCGGAGGGACGGGGACAAGAGACCCAGTACTTC. This sequence encodes CASSPEGRGQETQYF. The chain combines TRBV5-4 with TRBJ2-5, with D perhaps TRBD2 (6 bases). Germline V gene lookup returns CDR1 SGHNT and CDR2 YYREEE (reference sequence). The ends were cut back, 4 bases at V and 2 bases at J, with 15 bases in the middle. The CDR3 runs 15 residues.

The chain carries TRBV2 and TRBJ2-7; D remains unclear. The CDR3 is made up of 12 amino acids. Germline values: CDR1 SNHLY, CDR2 FYNNEI. Trimming took off 2 bases at V and 5 bases at J, with 7 bases between the two ends. CDR3 DNA sequence: TGTGCCAGCAGTGAATCGTATAACGAGCAGTACTTC. Translated: CASSESYNEQYF.

The V and J genes are TRBV27 and TRBJ2-3; D may be TRBD2 (5 bases). This CDR3 comprises 15 residues. CDR1 MNHEY and CDR2 SMNVEV come from the germline V gene (reference sequence). V was trimmed by 5 bases and J by 4 bases, leaving 16 bases between them. CDR3 nucleotide sequence: TGTGCCAGCAGTCCCACAGCGGTAGTCCCAGATACGCAGTATTTT. Its protein product is CASSPTAVVPDTQYF.